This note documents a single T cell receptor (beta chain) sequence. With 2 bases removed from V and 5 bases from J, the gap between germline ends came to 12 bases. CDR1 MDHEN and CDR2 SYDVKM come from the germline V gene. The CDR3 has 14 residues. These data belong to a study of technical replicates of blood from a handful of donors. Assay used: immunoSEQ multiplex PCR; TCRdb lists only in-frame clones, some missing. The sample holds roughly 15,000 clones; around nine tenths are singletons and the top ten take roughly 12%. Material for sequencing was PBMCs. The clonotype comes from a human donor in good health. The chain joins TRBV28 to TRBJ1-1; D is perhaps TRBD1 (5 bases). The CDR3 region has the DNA TGTGCCAGCAGTTTAGGGGGGGGAGGAACTGAAGCTTTCTTT. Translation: CASSLGGGGTEAFF.